Described below is a single T cell receptor beta chain sequence and its context. The data were obtained in a study of blood T cell repertoires in COVID-19. Turning to the study itself: The analysed material was cDNA or gDNA that came from T cells, B-cell-depleted T cells, or PBMCs.

Original data processing: Amplified reference gene primers provided the basis for estimating nucleated cell counts. TCRdb's copy holds only in-frame clones and misses some; the assay was immunoSEQ multiplex PCR. V and J calls and clone size are given by that table; D and trimming were obtained from the DNA. Altogether some 80,000 clones are present, around four fifths being singletons, with the ten largest covering about 10%. The clonotype comes from a human donor in a cohort sampled during active COVID-19. The source material was peripheral blood.

CDR3 protein: CASSQDPSGDHQETQYF. The CDR3 DNA reads as TGTGCCAGCAGCCAAGACCCTAGCGGGGACCACCAAGAGACCCAGTACTTC. This chain joins TRBV9 and TRBJ2-5; 9 positions match TRBD2. Germline-derived CDR1 and CDR2 are SGDLS and YYNGEE. The V gene end was trimmed by 4 bases and the J gene end by 0 bases; junction bases not matched to a gene: 10. This CDR3 is built from 17 residues.